What follows describes a single T cell receptor beta chain. Its antigen is unidentified. Germline trimming cut 5 bases from V and 5 bases from J; bases unmatched to any gene: 6. The CDR3 is made up of 13 amino acids. CDR1 is DFQATT, CDR2 SNEGSKA, per germline (reference sequence). Unique molecular identifiers were present on the cDNA, which also gained a universal primer site by template switching. TCRdb redid the calling of the 5' RACE reads with MiXCR, one entry per CDR3 protein. The data contain over 600,000 distinct CDR3 sequences, about 20% of them singletons. These data belong to a study of identical twins. Broader study findings: The study found excess low generation probability among twin-shared out-of-frame alpha sequences.

In addition, the sample was reused for a study of T cells expressing NK-cell markers.

The TCR originated in a woman under 30 in good health. The chain couples TRBV20-1 to TRBJ2-5; TRBD2 agrees at 9 bases. The sample taken for sequencing was PBMCs. The CDR3 spells CSAELAGAETQYF. The CDR3 nucleotides read TGCAGTGCTGAACTAGCGGGTGCGGAGACCCAGTACTTC.